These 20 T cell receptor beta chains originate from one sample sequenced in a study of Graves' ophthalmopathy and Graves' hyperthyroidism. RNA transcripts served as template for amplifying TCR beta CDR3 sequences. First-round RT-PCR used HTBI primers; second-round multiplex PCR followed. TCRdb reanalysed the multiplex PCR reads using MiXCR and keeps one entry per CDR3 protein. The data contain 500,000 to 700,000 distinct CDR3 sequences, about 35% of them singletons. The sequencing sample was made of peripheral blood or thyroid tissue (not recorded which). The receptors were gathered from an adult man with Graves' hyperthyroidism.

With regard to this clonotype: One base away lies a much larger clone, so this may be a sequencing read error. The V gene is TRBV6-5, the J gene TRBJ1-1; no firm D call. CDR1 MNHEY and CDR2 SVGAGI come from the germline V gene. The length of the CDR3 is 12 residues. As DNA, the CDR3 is TGTGCCTGCAGCCGAAGGAGGACTGAAGCTTTCTTT. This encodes CACSRRRTEAFF.

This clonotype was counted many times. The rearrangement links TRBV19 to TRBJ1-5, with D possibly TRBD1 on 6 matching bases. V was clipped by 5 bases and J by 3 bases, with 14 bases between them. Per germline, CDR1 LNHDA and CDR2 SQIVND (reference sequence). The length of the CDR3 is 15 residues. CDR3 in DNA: TGTGCCAGTAGTTCCAATGGACAGCCCAATCAGCCCCAGCATTTT. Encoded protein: CASSSNGQPNQPQHF.

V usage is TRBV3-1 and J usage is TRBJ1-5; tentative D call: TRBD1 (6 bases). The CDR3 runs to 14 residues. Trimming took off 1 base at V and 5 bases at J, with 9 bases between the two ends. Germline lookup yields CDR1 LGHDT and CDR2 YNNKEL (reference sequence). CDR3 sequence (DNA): TGTGCCAGCAGCCAAGGACAGGCCCATCAGCCCCAGCATTTT. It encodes CASSQGQAHQPQHF. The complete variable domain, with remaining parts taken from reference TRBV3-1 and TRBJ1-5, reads DTAVSQTPKYLVTQMGNDKSIKCEQNLGHDTMYWYKQDSKKFLKIMFSYNNKELIINETVPNRFSPKSPDKAHLNLHINSLELGDSAVYFCASSQGQAHQPQHFGDGTRLSIL.

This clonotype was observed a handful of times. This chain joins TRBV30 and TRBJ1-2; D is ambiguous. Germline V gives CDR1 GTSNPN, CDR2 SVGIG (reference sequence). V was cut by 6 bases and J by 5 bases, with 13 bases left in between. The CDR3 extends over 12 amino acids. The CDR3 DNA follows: TGTGCCTGCGCGGGGTACGAGTATGGCTACACCTTC. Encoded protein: CACAGYEYGYTF.

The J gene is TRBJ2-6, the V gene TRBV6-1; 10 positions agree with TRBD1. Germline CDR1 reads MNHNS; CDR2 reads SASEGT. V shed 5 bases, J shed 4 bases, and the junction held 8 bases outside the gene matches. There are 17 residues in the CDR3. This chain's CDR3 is CASSPGDRGAGANVLTF. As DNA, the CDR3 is TGTGCCAGCAGTCCCGGGGACAGGGGAGCCGGGGCCAACGTCCTGACTTTC.

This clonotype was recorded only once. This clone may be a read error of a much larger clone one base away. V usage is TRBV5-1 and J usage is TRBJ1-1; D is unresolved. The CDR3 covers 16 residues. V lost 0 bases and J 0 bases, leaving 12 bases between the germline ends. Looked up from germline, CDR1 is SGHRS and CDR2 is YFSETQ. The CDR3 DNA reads TGCGCCAGCAGCTTGGTCGTCACCGGCATGAACACTGAAGCTTTCTTT. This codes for CASSLVVTGMNTEAFF.

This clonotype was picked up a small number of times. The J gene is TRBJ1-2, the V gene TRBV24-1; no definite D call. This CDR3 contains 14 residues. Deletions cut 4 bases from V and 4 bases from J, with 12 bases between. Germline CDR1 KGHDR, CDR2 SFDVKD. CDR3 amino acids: CATSDADTRYGYTF. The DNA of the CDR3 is TGTGCCACCAGTGACGCTGACACTCGCTATGGCTACACCTTC.

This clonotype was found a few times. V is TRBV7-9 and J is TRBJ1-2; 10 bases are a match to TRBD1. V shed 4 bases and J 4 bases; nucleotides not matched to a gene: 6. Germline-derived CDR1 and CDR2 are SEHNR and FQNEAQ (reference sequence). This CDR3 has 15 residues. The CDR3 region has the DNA TGTGCCAGCAGCTACCGGGACAGGGGAAGCTATGGCTACACCTTC. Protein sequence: CASSYRDRGSYGYTF.

The CDR3 sequence is CASSSTRAGTDTQYF. CDR3 bases: TGTGCCAGCAGCTCCACCCGAGCGGGCACAGATACGCAGTATTTT. The J gene is TRBJ2-3, the V gene TRBV7-2; D perhaps matches TRBD2 (5 bases). Trimming shortened V by 4 bases and J by 1 base, and 12 bases separated the two germline ends. CDR1 is SGHTA, CDR2 FQGNSA, per germline. This CDR3 is 15 amino acids long.

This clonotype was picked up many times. DNA for the CDR3: TGCGCCAGCAGCCCTACCCAGACACCGAACTATGGCTACACCTTC. Translated, it gives CASSPTQTPNYGYTF. The chain recombines TRBV4-1 with TRBJ1-2; D ambiguous. Germline lookup yields CDR1 MGHRA and CDR2 YSYEKL. Between the trimmed V and J ends, which lost 4 bases and 2 bases, there was a span of 14 bases. The CDR3 is 15 residues long.

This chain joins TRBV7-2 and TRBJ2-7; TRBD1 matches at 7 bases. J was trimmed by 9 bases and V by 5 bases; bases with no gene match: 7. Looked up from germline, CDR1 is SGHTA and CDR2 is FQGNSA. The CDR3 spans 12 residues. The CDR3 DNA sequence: TGTGCCAGCAGCCTAGGGGGCGGCGGGCAGTACTTC. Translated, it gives CASSLGGGGQYF. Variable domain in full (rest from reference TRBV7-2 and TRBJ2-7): GAGVSQSPSNKVTEKGKDVELRCDPISGHTALYWYRQSLGQGLEFLIYFQGNSAPDKSGLPSDRFSAERTGGSVSTLTIQRTQQEDSAVYLCASSLGGGGQYFGPGTRLTVT.

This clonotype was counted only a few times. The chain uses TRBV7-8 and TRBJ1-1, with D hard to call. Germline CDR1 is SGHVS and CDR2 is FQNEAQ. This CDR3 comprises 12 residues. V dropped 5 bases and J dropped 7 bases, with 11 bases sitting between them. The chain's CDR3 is CASSPTLSEAFF. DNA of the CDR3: TGTGCCAGCAGCCCGACCTTGAGTGAAGCTTTCTTT.

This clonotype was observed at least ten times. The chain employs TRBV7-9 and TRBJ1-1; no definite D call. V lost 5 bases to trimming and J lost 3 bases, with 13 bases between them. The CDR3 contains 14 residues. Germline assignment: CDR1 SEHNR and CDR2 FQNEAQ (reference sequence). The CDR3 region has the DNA TGTGCCAGCAGCCCCCCCGGGCGGGACACTGAAGCTTTCTTT. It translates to CASSPPGRDTEAFF.

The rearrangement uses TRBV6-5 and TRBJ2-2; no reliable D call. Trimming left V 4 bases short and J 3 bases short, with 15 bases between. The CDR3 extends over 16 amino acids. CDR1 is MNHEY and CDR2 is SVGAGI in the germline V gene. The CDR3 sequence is CASSSQEARYTGELFF. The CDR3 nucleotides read TGTGCCAGCAGTTCCCAAGAGGCCAGATACACCGGGGAGCTGTTTTTT.

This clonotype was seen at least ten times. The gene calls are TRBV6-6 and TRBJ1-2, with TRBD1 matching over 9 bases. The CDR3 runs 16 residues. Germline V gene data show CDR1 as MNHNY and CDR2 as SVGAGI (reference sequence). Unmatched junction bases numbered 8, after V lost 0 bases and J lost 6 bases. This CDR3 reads CASSYSTGGPPDGYTF. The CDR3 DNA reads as TGTGCCAGCAGTTACTCGACAGGGGGACCGCCGGATGGCTACACCTTC.

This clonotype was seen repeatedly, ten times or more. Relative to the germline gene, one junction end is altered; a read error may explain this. The CDR3 loop is CAGRQSPGGYGYTF. The CDR3 region has the DNA TGTGCCGGTAGACAGTCCCCAGGGGGCTATGGCTACACCTTC. The chain recombines TRBV19 with TRBJ1-2; 7 bases agree with TRBD1. This CDR3 has 14 residues. Per the germline V gene, CDR1 is LNHDA and CDR2 is SQIVND (reference sequence).

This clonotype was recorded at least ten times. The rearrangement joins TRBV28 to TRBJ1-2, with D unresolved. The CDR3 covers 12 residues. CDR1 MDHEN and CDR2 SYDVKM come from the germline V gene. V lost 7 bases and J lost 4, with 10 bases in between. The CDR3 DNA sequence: TGTGCCAGCACCACGACCATCTATGGCTACACCTTC. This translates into CASTTTIYGYTF.

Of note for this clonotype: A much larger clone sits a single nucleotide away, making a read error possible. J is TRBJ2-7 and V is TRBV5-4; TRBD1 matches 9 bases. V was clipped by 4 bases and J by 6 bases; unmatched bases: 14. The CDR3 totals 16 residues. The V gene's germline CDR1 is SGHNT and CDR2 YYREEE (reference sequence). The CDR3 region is CASSLRGQGILCEQYF. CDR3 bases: TGTGCCAGCAGCCTGAGGGGACAGGGAATTCTCTGCGAGCAGTACTTC.

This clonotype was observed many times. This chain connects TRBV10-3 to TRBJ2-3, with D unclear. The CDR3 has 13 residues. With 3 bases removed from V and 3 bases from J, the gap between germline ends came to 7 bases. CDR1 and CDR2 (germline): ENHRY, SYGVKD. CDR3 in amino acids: CAISETVTDTQYF. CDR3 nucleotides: TGTGCCATCAGTGAAACAGTGACAGATACGCAGTATTTT.

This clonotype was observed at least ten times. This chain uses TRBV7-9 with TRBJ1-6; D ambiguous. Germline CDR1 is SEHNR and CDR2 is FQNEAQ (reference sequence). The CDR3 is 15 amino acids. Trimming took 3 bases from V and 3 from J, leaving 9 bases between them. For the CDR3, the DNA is TGTGCCAGCAGCTTTCAAGGGAGCTATAATTCACCCCTCCACTTT. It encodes CASSFQGSYNSPLHF.